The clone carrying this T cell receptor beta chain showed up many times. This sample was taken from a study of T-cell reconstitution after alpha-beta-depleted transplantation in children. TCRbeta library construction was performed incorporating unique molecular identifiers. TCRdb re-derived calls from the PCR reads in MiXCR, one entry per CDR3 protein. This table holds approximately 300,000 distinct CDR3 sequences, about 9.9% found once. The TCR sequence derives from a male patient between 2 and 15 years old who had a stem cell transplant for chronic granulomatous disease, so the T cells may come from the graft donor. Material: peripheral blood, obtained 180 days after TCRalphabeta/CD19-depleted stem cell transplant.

The CDR3 bases are TGTGCCAGTAGCCGACTGATAAGCTCCTACAATGAGCAGTTCTTC. It specifies CASSRLISSYNEQFF. The rearrangement uses TRBV19 and TRBJ2-1; D is ambiguous. The CDR3 consists of 15 residues. Germline CDR1 LNHDA, CDR2 SQIVND (reference sequence). Trimming took off 6 bases at V and 0 bases at J, with 12 bases between the two ends.